This T cell receptor (beta chain) was observed in a study of post-analysis software for immune sequencing data. Study-wide context: There were relapsing-remitting, secondary progressive and progressive-relapsing multiple sclerosis among the disease courses included. The study, taken as a whole, reports: Among multiple sclerosis patients, normalized Chao1 diversity was significantly below that of controls. The study found TRBV5-6, TRBV5-1 and TRBV20-1 among about five TRBV segments more frequent in patients than controls.

Looked up from germline, CDR1 is SGHDN and CDR2 is FVKESK. This CDR3 spans 17 amino acids. Germline trimming cut 1 base from V and 5 bases from J; bases unmatched to any gene: 10. As for this clonotype: The antigen is unknown.

The authors incorporated unique molecular identifiers into the TCR beta cDNA libraries. Researchers reported a few hundred thousand cDNA molecules coming from roughly 1 to 10 million T cells. TCRdb called the PCR reads again in MiXCR, with one record for every CDR3 protein. The table shows approximately 460,000 distinct CDR3 sequences, with around 40% occurring only once. Sequences were obtained from blood. This chain joins TRBV14 and TRBJ2-7; 11 positions agree with TRBD1. The clonotype was recovered from a girl under 18 with multiple sclerosis. The CDR3 reads CASSQGSPGQGANEQYF. The CDR3 region has the DNA TGTGCCAGCAGCCAAGGCTCCCCAGGACAGGGGGCCAACGAGCAGTACTTC.